This T cell receptor beta chain was sequenced in a study of beta chain features in type 1 diabetes. Whole-study context: Cells sorted and examined across all samples totaled more than 95,000,000. Whole-study results and caveats: Among all four CD4+ subsets, Type 1 diabetes patients had TCRB CDR3s that were moderately but significantly shorter.

The whole isolated RNA underwent reverse transcription, so sequencing captured expressed TCRB transcripts. The method was immunoSEQ multiplex PCR; TCRdb's version includes in-frame clones alone and lacks a portion of them. The table has 250,000 to 350,000 clones, 13% to 15% seen once. Comments on this clone: Antigen specificity is unknown. The sample contains more than one DNA sequence encoding this CDR3.

Averaging around 120 mL, one heparinised blood draw was given by each donor. Isolation of CD4+ naive, central memory, regulatory and stem cell-like memory cells was achieved by sorting via CD45RO/CCR7/CD25/CD127/CD95/CD27. The receptor was isolated from a man aged 30 to 39 in good health. Sequenced input: central memory CD4+ T cells from blood.

The CDR3 nucleotides read TGTGCCAGCAGCCAAGGGGTGGGGTCTAATTCACCCCTCCACTTT. This codes for CASSQGVGSNSPLHF. This chain links TRBV7-2 with TRBJ1-6, with D perhaps TRBD1 (5 bases). The V and J ends lost 5 bases and 6 bases respectively, with 14 bases between them. Germline loops: CDR1 SGHTA, CDR2 FQGNSA. This CDR3 comprises 15 residues.